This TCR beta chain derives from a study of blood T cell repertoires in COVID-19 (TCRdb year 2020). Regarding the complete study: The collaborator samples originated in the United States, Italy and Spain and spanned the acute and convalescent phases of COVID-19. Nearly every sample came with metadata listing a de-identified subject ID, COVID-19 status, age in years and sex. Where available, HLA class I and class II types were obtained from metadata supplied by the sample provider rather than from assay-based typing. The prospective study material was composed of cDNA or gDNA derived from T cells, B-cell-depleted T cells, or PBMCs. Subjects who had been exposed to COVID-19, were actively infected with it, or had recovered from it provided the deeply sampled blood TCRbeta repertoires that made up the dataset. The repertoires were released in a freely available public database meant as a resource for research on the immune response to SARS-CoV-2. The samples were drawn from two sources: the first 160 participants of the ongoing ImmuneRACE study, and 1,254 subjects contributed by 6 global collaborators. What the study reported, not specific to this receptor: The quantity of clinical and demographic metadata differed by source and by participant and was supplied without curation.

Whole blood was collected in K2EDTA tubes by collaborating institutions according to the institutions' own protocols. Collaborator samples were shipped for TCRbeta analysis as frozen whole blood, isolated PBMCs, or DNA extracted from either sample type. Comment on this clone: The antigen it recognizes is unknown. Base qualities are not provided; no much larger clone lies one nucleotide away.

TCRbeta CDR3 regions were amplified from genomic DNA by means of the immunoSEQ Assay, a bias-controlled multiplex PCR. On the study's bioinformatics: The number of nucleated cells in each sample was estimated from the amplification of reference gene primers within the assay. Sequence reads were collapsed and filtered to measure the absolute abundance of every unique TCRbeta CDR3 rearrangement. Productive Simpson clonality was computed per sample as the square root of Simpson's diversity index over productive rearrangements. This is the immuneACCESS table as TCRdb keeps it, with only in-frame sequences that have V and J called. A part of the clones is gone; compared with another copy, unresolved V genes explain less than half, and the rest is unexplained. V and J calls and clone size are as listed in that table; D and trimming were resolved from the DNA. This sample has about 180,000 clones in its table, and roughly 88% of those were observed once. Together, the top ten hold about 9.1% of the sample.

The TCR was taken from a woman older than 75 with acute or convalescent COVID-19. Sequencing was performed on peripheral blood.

The CDR3 region: CASQRGPKNQPIYF. The nucleotides read TGTGCCAGTCAAAGGGGGCCCAAAAACCAGCCCATATATTTT. The sequence joins TRBV6-5 to TRBJ1-3, and 7 bases in between align with TRBD1. Spanning cysteine to phenylalanine, the CDR3 consists of 14 amino acids. Left in the record is the CDR3 DNA by itself, 42 bases read in frame from the first base. V and J are trimmed by 9 bases and 11 bases, and the gene matches miss 16 bases of the junction. The germline V gene encodes CDR1 MNHEY and CDR2 SVGAGI.